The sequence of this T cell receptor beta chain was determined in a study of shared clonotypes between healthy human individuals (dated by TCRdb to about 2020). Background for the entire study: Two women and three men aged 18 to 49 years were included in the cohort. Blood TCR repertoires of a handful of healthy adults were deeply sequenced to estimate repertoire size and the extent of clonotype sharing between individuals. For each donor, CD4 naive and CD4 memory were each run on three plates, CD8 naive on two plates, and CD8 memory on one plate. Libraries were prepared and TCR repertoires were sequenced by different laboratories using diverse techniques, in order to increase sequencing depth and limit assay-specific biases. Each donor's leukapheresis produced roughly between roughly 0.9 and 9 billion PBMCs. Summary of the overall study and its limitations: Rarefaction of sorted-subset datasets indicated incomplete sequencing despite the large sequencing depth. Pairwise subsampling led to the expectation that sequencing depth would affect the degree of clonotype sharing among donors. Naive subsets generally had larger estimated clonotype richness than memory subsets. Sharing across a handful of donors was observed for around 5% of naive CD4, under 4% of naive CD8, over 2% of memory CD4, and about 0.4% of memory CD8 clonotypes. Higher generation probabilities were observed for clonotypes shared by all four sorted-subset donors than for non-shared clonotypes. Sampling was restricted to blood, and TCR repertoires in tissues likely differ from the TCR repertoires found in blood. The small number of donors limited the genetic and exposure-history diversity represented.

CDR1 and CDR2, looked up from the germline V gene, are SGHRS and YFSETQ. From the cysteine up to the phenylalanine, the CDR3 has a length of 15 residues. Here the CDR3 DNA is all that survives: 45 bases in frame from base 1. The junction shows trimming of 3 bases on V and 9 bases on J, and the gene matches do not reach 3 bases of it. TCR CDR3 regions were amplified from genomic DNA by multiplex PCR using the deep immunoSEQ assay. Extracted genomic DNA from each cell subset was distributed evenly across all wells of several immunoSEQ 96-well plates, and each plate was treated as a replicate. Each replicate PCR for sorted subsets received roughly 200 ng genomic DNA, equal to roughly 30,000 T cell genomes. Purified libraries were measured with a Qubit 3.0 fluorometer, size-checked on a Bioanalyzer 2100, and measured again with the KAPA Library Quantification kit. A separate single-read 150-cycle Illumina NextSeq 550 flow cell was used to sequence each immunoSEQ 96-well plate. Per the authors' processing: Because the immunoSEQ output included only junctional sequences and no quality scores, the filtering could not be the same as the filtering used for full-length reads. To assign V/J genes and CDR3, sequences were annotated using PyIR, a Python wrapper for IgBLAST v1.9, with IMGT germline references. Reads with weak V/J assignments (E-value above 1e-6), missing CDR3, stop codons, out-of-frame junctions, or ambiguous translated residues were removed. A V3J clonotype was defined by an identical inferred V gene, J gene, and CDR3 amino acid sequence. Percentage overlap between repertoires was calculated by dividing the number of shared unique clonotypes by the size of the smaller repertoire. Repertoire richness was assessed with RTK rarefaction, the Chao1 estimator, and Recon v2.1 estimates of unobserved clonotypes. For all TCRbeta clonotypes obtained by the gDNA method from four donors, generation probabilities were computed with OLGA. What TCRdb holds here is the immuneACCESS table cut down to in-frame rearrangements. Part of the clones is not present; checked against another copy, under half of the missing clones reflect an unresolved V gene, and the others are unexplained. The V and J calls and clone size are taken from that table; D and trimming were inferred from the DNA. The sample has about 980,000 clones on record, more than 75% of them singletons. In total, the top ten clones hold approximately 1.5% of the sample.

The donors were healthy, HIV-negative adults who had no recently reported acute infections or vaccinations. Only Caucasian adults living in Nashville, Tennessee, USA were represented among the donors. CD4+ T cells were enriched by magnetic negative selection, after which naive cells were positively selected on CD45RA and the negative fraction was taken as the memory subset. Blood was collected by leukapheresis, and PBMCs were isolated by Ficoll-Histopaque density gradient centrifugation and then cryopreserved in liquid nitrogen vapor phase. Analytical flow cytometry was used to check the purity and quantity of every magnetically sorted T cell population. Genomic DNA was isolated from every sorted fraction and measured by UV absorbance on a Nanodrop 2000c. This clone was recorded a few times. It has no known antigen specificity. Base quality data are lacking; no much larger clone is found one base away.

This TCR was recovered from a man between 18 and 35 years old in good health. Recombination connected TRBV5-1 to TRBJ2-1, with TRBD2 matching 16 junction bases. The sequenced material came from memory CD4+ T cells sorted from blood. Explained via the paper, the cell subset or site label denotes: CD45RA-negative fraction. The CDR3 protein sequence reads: CASSSGTSGRGEQFF. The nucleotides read TGCGCCAGCAGCTCCGGGACTAGCGGGAGGGGTGAGCAGTTCTTC.